The 30 T cell receptor beta chains below were found in one sample sequenced in a study of T cell repertoires in cytomegalovirus infection. Antigen specificity for these receptors is unknown. Via MiXCR, TCRdb re-called the reads, giving one row per CDR3 protein. The top ten hold under 75% of the sample, which has about 55,000 distinct CDR3 sequences, roughly a fifth seen once. The sample in question was CD8+ T cells from cultured PBMCs, obtained from culture after CMV antigen stimulation. The receptor source for this set is a human donor in good health (CMV status not recorded). Some clones in this sample may be carry-over from other donors' samples.

The CDR3 DNA follows: TGTGCCAGCACCGACGGGGTAGCGGGAGGCTACAATGAGCAGTTCTTC. Translated, it gives CASTDGVAGGYNEQFF. The chain employs TRBV9 and TRBJ2-1; 10 bases fit TRBD2. V gave up 6 bases and J gave up 3 bases; unmatched junction bases: 9. Germline lookup yields CDR1 SGDLS and CDR2 YYNGEE. This CDR3 region has 16 residues.

This chain uses TRBV7-6 with TRBJ2-7, with TRBD2 as a possible D gene (6 bases). V was trimmed by 5 bases and J by 5 bases, leaving 25 bases between them. Germline V lookup: CDR1 SGHVS, CDR2 FNYEAQ. This CDR3 contains 17 residues. The CDR3 DNA sequence: TGTGCCAGCAGCATAAATCCGGGGGAGAAATTGAACGACGAGCAGTACTTC. Translated, it gives CASSINPGEKLNDEQYF.

J is TRBJ2-2 and V is TRBV5-6, with 7 bases that match TRBD1. The trim removed 1 base at V and 7 bases at J, leaving 1 base unmatched. There are 13 residues in the CDR3. CDR1 SGHDT and CDR2 YYEEEE come from the germline V gene. The CDR3 bases are TGTGCCAGCAGCTTGAGGGGGCACGGGGAGCTGTTTTTT. Translation gives CASSLRGHGELFF.

This clonotype showed up just once. The rearrangement joins TRBV7-9 to TRBJ1-1; a possible D gene is TRBD1 (5 bases). The CDR3 has 12 residues. V gave up 1 base and J gave up 9 bases, with 9 bases separating them. CDR1 and CDR2 from the germline V gene are SEHNR and FQNEAQ (reference sequence). The CDR3 nucleotides are TGTGCCAGCAGCTTAGGGGGGGGACAAGCTTTCTTT. Translated: CASSLGGGQAFF.

This clonotype has only a few counts. The rearrangement links TRBV28 to TRBJ2-7, with D maybe TRBD1 (6 bases). Germline V CDR1 and CDR2: MDHEN, SYDVKM. This CDR3 is built from 13 residues. Trimming left V 2 bases short and J 5 bases short, with 10 bases between. In DNA, the CDR3 is TGTGCCAGCAGTTTAGGAAGGGGGAACGAGCAGTACTTC. As protein: CASSLGRGNEQYF.

J is TRBJ2-7 and V is TRBV27, with no clear D. Germline CDR1 is MNHEY and CDR2 is SMNVEV (reference sequence). With 3 bases removed from V and 4 bases from J, the gap between germline ends came to 10 bases. The CDR3 runs 13 residues. The CDR3 DNA reads TGTGCCAGCAGTTTGACGGCCCTTTACGAGCAGTACTTC. It is translated as CASSLTALYEQYF.

CDR3 nucleotide sequence: TGTGCCAGCAGTACCCACAGGGCCTCCGGGGAGCTGTTTTTT. Amino acids: CASSTHRASGELFF. The V gene is TRBV12-3 or TRBV12-4, the J gene TRBJ2-2; a weak D match, TRBD1 (6 bases). Trimming shortened V by 5 bases and J by 6 bases, and 13 bases separated the two germline ends. This CDR3 comprises 14 residues.

This clonotype appeared a few times. The rearrangement joins TRBV7-9 to TRBJ1-1; TRBD1 matches 8 bases. Germline CDR1 SEHNR, CDR2 FQNEAQ (reference sequence). This CDR3 comprises 12 residues. J gave up 11 bases and V 3 bases, and 5 bases lay outside the gene matches. CDR3 sequence: CASSLVDREAFF. Written as DNA, the CDR3 is TGTGCCAGCAGCTTGGTGGACAGGGAGGCTTTCTTT.

The J gene is TRBJ1-1, the V gene TRBV6-8; D is unclear. Trimming took 2 bases from V and 0 from J, leaving 7 bases between them. Per the germline V gene, CDR1 is MNHGY and CDR2 is SAAAGT. This CDR3 is 14 amino acids long. DNA for the CDR3: TGTGCCAGCAGTTACGGACCCATGAACACTGAAGCTTTCTTT. Translation: CASSYGPMNTEAFF.

This clonotype was observed at least ten times. The rearrangement uses TRBV7-9 and TRBJ2-7; 7 nucleotides agree with TRBD1. The length of the CDR3 is 12 residues. After removal of 6 bases from V and 5 bases from J, the junction contained 4 bases not matched to a gene. Germline values: CDR1 SEHNR, CDR2 FQNEAQ (reference sequence). The CDR3 here is CASSRQGDEQYF. The CDR3 DNA reads TGTGCCAGCAGTCGTCAGGGGGACGAGCAGTACTTC.

This chain joins TRBV6-1 and TRBJ2-2, with a weak D call TRBD1 (6 bases). The V and J ends lost 10 bases and 2 bases respectively, with 14 bases between them. CDR1 MNHNS and CDR2 SASEGT come from the germline V gene. This CDR3 region has 14 residues. CDR3 loop: CAKGQGINTGELFF. The DNA of the CDR3 is TGTGCCAAAGGTCAGGGGATCAACACCGGGGAGCTGTTTTTT.

This clonotype was recorded many times. The chain joins TRBV7-6 to TRBJ1-2; a possible D gene is TRBD1 (6 bases). Germline V CDR1 and CDR2: SGHVS, FNYEAQ. Trimming took off 3 bases at V and 8 bases at J, with 10 bases between the two ends. The CDR3 runs to 12 residues. The CDR3 bases are TGTGCCAGCAGCTTTACAGGGCAGGGCTACACCTTC. It specifies CASSFTGQGYTF.

The chain employs TRBV7-9 and TRBJ1-3; TRBD1 is a possible D gene (5 bases). This CDR3 is built from 15 residues. The germline gives CDR1 SEHNR, CDR2 FQNEAQ (reference sequence). The germline V and J ends were trimmed by 2 bases and 4 bases, with 12 bases remaining between them. In DNA, the CDR3 is TGTGCCAGCAGCTTATTTTCGGGGACCGGAAACACCATATATTTT. The encoded protein is CASSLFSGTGNTIYF.

The chain employs TRBV20-1 and TRBJ1-2; D call uncertain. The V and J ends lost 0 bases and 0 bases respectively, with 5 bases between them. Per germline, CDR1 DFQATT and CDR2 SNEGSKA (reference sequence). The CDR3 contains 13 residues. This CDR3 is CSAREDPNYGYTF. CDR3 bases: TGCAGTGCTAGAGAGGACCCTAACTATGGCTACACCTTC.

Comments on this clonotype: A read error may account for a junction end that differs from germline. The V call is TRBV5-1, the J call TRBJ2-4; D ambiguous. In germline, CDR1 is SGHRS, CDR2 YFSETQ. The CDR3 runs to 14 residues. DNA for the CDR3: TGCGCCAGCAGCTTGGCTGTAGCCAAAAACAGTCAGTACTTC. Its protein is CASSLAVAKNSQYF. The entire variable domain, with the rest obtained from reference TRBV5-1 and TRBJ2-4, is as follows: KAGVTQTPRYLIKTRGQQVTLSCSPISGHRSVSWYQQTPGQGLQFLFEYFSETQRNKGNFPGRFSGRQFSNSRSEMNVSTLELGDSALYLCASSLAVAKNSQYFGAGTRLSVL.

This chain connects TRBV28 to TRBJ2-3, with D maybe TRBD2 (5 bases). V lost 6 bases and J 2 bases, leaving 9 bases between the germline ends. Germline V CDR1 and CDR2: MDHEN, SYDVKM. The CDR3 extends over 13 amino acids. The CDR3: CASRPLDTDTQYF. The CDR3 DNA sequence: TGTGCCAGCAGACCACTAGACACAGATACGCAGTATTTT.

This clonotype was detected a few times. The J gene is TRBJ2-3, the V gene TRBV4-1; D might be TRBD1 (6 bases). V gave up 0 bases and J gave up 3 bases, with 10 bases separating them. This CDR3 has 15 amino acids. Germline V gene data show CDR1 as MGHRA and CDR2 as YSYEKL. CDR3 sequence: CASSQDRRGTDTQYF. Written as DNA, the CDR3 is TGCGCCAGCAGCCAAGATCGAAGGGGGACAGATACGCAGTATTTT.

This chain joins TRBV20-1 and TRBJ1-2, with a tentative D call TRBD1 (6 bases). Germline V gene data show CDR1 as DFQATT and CDR2 as SNEGSKA (reference sequence). The CDR3 sequence is 15 residues long. Trimming removed 3 bases at V and 8 bases at J, with 22 bases between. The CDR3 region is CSASARGGGGHGYTF. CDR3 nucleotides: TGCAGTGCTAGCGCCCGGGGTGGGGGCGGGCACGGCTACACCTTC.

In its sample, this clonotype was seen a few times. V and J are TRBV10-3 and TRBJ2-7; TRBD2 matches at 8 bases. The CDR3 has 16 residues. V trimming: 6 bases; J trimming: 3 bases; junction bases outside the gene matches: 13. The germline V gene has CDR1 ENHRY and CDR2 SYGVKD. CDR3 sequence (DNA): TGTGCCATCAGCCCCGGGGGGGGCGCAGGATTCTACGAGCAGTACTTC. Translated: CAISPGGGAGFYEQYF.

The table lists this clonotype with many counts. The chain couples TRBV19 to TRBJ2-1; 9 nucleotides agree with TRBD1. Germline V CDR1 and CDR2: LNHDA, SQIVND (reference sequence). CDR3 length: 15 residues. V shed 6 bases and J 10 bases; nucleotides not matched to a gene: 13. For the CDR3, the DNA is TGTGCCAGTAGGACCGGGACAGGGCCCTATAAGGAGCAGTTCTTC. Protein product: CASRTGTGPYKEQFF.

This clonotype appeared a single time. The junction shows a germline mismatch at one end, possibly a read error. The J gene is TRBJ2-5, the V gene TRBV7-2; 7 bases agree with TRBD2. Germline V lookup: CDR1 SGHTA, CDR2 FQGNSA. The CDR3 sequence is 14 residues long. This CDR3 reads CARSYRDYKETQYF. The CDR3 DNA sequence: TGTGCCAGAAGCTACCGGGACTACAAAGAGACCCAGTACTTC. The complete variable domain, with remaining parts taken from reference TRBV7-2 and TRBJ2-5, reads GAGVSQSPSNKVTEKGKDVELRCDPISGHTALYWYRQSLGQGLEFLIYFQGNSAPDKSGLPSDRFSAERTGGSVSTLTIQRTQQEDSAVYLCARSYRDYKETQYFGPGTRLLVL.

This sequence joins TRBV7-6 and TRBJ2-7; D not resolved. CDR1 is SGHVS and CDR2 is FNYEAQ in the germline V gene. This CDR3 has 14 residues. The V end lost 5 bases, the J end lost 7 bases, and 18 bases lay between the germline ends. The CDR3 protein is CASSDRHVVEEQYF. DNA for the CDR3: TGTGCCAGCAGCGACCGGCACGTCGTGGAGGAGCAGTACTTC.

This chain links TRBV6-5 with TRBJ1-2; no firm D call. CDR1 and CDR2 from the germline V gene are MNHEY and SVGAGI. Trimming stripped 0 bases from V and 6 bases from J, with 5 bases between. This CDR3 has 12 residues. The CDR3 sequence: CASSYSGDGYTF. The CDR3 nucleotides read TGTGCCAGCAGTTACTCGGGCGATGGCTACACCTTC.

V is TRBV15 and J is TRBJ2-3, with D maybe TRBD2 (5 bases). The CDR3 sequence is 16 residues long. CDR1 LNHNV and CDR2 YYDKDF come from the germline V gene (reference sequence). V was pared by 0 bases and J by 2 bases, with 12 bases between. CDR3 coding DNA: TGTGCCACCAGCAGAGATCGGAGGATCTACACAGATACGCAGTATTTT. Its protein is CATSRDRRIYTDTQYF.

This clonotype was seen a handful of times. The CDR3 nucleotides read TGTGCCAGCAGCTTAGCTGGGGCCAACGTCCTGACTTTC. This encodes CASSLAGANVLTF. V gene TRBV7-6 combines with J gene TRBJ2-6; D uncertain. The CDR3 runs to 13 residues. Trimming removed 0 bases from V and 3 bases from J, with 0 bases in between. Germline assignment: CDR1 SGHVS and CDR2 FNYEAQ.

The table lists this clonotype with many counts. V gene TRBV7-9 combines with J gene TRBJ1-1; the match to TRBD1 covers 7 bases. The length of the CDR3 is 14 residues. Germline V gene lookup returns CDR1 SEHNR and CDR2 FQNEAQ (reference sequence). Unmatched junction bases numbered 12, after V lost 7 bases and J lost 7 bases. As DNA, the CDR3 is TGTGCCAGCACCACCACAGAACAGGGGATTGAAGCTTTCTTT. This encodes CASTTTEQGIEAFF.

This clonotype was counted a few times. The chain links TRBV6-2 or TRBV6-3 to TRBJ2-7; no definite D call. CDR1 is MNHEY, CDR2 SVGEGT, per germline. V shed 4 bases and J shed 4 bases, with 11 bases lying between them. This CDR3 is built from 13 residues. In nucleotides, the CDR3 is TGTGCCAGCAGTTGGCCCCACGGGTACGAGCAGTACTTC. It codes for CASSWPHGYEQYF.

The chain employs TRBV11-2 and TRBJ2-3; 9 bases map to TRBD2. Germline CDR1 reads SGHAT; CDR2 reads FQNNGV. This CDR3 is built from 15 residues. Germline trimming cut 2 bases from V and 7 bases from J; bases unmatched to any gene: 7. The CDR3 here is CASSLTSGSSNTQYF. Here the CDR3 DNA reads TGTGCCAGCAGCTTAACTAGCGGGTCTTCAAATACGCAGTATTTT.

The CDR3, as DNA: TGCAGTGCTAGAGGAGGACAGGGAGAAGAAGGGAGCAATCAGCCCCAGCATTTT. It codes for CSARGGQGEEGSNQPQHF. This chain uses TRBV20-1 with TRBJ1-5; 8 bases are a match to TRBD1. Germline V gene sequence: CDR1 DFQATT, CDR2 SNEGSKA (reference sequence). The CDR3 sequence is 18 residues long. The trim removed 1 base at V and 1 base at J, leaving 12 bases unmatched.

This rearrangement joins TRBV12-3 or TRBV12-4 to TRBJ1-2; 8 bases match TRBD1. The ends lost 3 bases at V and 4 bases at J; junction bases unmatched: 1. This CDR3 is 13 amino acids long. CDR3 DNA: TGTGCCAGCAGTTTGACAGGGGTCTATGGCTACACCTTC. Its translation: CASSLTGVYGYTF.